What follows are 30 T cell receptor beta chains derived from one specimen sequenced in a study of Graves' ophthalmopathy and Graves' hyperthyroidism. Investigators amplified TCR beta CDR3 regions from RNA transcripts. HTBI-primed RT-PCR formed the first round, and a multiplex PCR formed the second. TCRdb re-called the multiplex PCR reads with MiXCR, one entry per CDR3 protein. This sample has some 410,000 distinct CDR3 sequences; roughly 21% occur once, and the top ten carry 2.5% to 3%. Sequenced material: peripheral blood. The receptor source for this set is a woman between 18 and 29 years old with stable Graves' hyperthyroidism.

This clonotype was picked up many times. This chain joins TRBV9 and TRBJ1-1; no clear D. Germline V gives CDR1 SGDLS, CDR2 YYNGEE. The CDR3 totals 14 residues. Deletions cut 0 bases from V and 1 base from J, with 7 bases between. The CDR3 sequence: CASSVATANTEAFF. The CDR3 nucleotides read TGTGCCAGCAGCGTAGCTACTGCGAACACTGAAGCTTTCTTT.

Ten or more counts support this clonotype. This chain connects TRBV30 to TRBJ2-7, with D tentatively TRBD1 or TRBD2 (6 bases each). V gave up 2 bases and J gave up 5 bases, with 19 bases separating them. CDR3 length: 15 residues. The germline gives CDR1 GTSNPN, CDR2 SVGIG (reference sequence). The CDR3 reads CAWSLTGSGDDEQYF. The CDR3 DNA reads TGTGCCTGGAGTCTAACAGGGTCGGGGGACGACGAGCAGTACTTC. The entire variable domain, with the rest obtained from reference TRBV30 and TRBJ2-7, is as follows: SQTIHQWPATLVQPVGSPLSLECTVEGTSNPNLYWYRQAAGRGLQLLFYSVGIGQISSEVPQNLSASRPQDRQFILSSKKLLLSDSGFYLCAWSLTGSGDDEQYFGPGTRLTVT.

This clonotype was seen ten or more times. The chain links TRBV27 to TRBJ2-7; D is unresolved. The length of the CDR3 is 12 residues. Germline V CDR1 and CDR2: MNHEY, SMNVEV (reference sequence). Trimming cost V 4 bases and J 0 bases, with 4 bases left between them. This chain's CDR3 is CASSSASYEQYF. For the CDR3, the DNA is TGTGCCAGCAGTTCCGCCTCCTACGAGCAGTACTTC.

There are a few counts of this clonotype. The junction departs from germline at one end; a sequencing error may be responsible. The chain has TRBV20-1 and TRBJ2-4, with a possible D match to TRBD2 (5 bases). The CDR3 is made up of 15 amino acids. Germline CDR1 and CDR2: DFQATT and SNEGSKA (reference sequence). CDR3 bases: TGCAGTGCTCTCGGATCGAGGGTAGCCAAAAACATTAAGTACTTC. This codes for CSALGSRVAKNIKYF.

In its sample, this clonotype was seen many times. The V and J genes are TRBV28 and TRBJ1-1; D is perhaps TRBD1 (5 bases). The CDR3 has 16 amino acids. CDR1 and CDR2 from the germline V gene are MDHEN and SYDVKM. V gave up 0 bases and J gave up 4 bases, with 15 bases separating them. CDR3 residues: CASSLWNLGAGTEAFF. As DNA, the CDR3 is TGTGCCAGCAGTTTATGGAATTTAGGGGCGGGCACTGAAGCTTTCTTT.

This clonotype was detected ten times or more. The chain uses TRBV19 and TRBJ2-5; D uncertain. This CDR3 contains 12 residues. Deletions cut 4 bases from V and 5 bases from J, with 8 bases between. Germline values: CDR1 LNHDA, CDR2 SQIVND (reference sequence). This CDR3 reads CASSRARETQYF. DNA of the CDR3: TGTGCCAGTAGTAGGGCCCGGGAGACCCAGTACTTC.

This clonotype showed up many times. The rearrangement uses TRBV13 and TRBJ2-7; 9 bases match TRBD2. The CDR3 extends over 14 amino acids. The J segment lost 7 bases and the V segment lost 3 bases, leaving 7 bases of the junction unmatched. Germline CDR1 reads PRHDT; CDR2 reads FYEKMQ (reference sequence). CDR3 in DNA: TGTGCCAGCAGCTTCAGTAGCGGGAGAGGAGAGCAGTACTTC. Translation gives CASSFSSGRGEQYF. The variable domain in full, completed from reference TRBV13 and TRBJ2-7, reads AAGVIQSPRHLIKEKRETATLKCYPIPRHDTVYWYQQGPGQDPQFLISFYEKMQSDKGSIPDRFSAQQFSDYHSELNMSSLELGDSALYFCASSFSSGRGEQYFGPGTRLTVT.

At least ten counts were recorded for this clonotype. This sequence joins TRBV6-1 and TRBJ1-1; D is uncertain. This CDR3 region has 15 residues. The germline V and J ends were trimmed by 4 bases and 0 bases, with 12 bases remaining between them. Germline assignment: CDR1 MNHNS and CDR2 SASEGT. The CDR3 protein is CASSGQLDLNTEAFF. For the CDR3, the DNA is TGTGCCAGCAGTGGTCAATTGGACCTGAACACTGAAGCTTTCTTT.

This clonotype was counted ten times or more. The chain joins TRBV3-1 to TRBJ1-1, with TRBD1 matching 8 bases. The CDR3 extends over 14 amino acids. Trimming took 0 bases from V and 4 from J; bases not matched to a gene: 1. The germline gives CDR1 LGHDT, CDR2 YNNKEL (reference sequence). Here the CDR3 reads CASSQETGGTEAFF. DNA of the CDR3: TGTGCCAGCAGCCAAGAAACAGGGGGCACTGAAGCTTTCTTT.

This clonotype was seen a few times. The chain recombines TRBV10-2 with TRBJ2-2; 7 bases map to TRBD2. V trimming: 7 bases; J trimming: 6 bases; junction bases outside the gene matches: 8. The germline V gene encodes CDR1 WSHSY and CDR2 SAAADI. This CDR3 is built from 14 residues. The CDR3 reads CASTGGRGAGELFF. The CDR3 nucleotides read TGCGCCAGCACGGGCGGGAGAGGGGCCGGGGAGCTGTTTTTT.

This clonotype has at least ten counts. At one end, the junction sequence differs from germline, possibly due to a read error. CDR3 DNA sequence: TGTGCCACCAGCCGAGGGGGCACCGGGGAGCTGGTTTTT. Its translation is CATSRGGTGELVF. The rearrangement links TRBV12-3 or TRBV12-4 to TRBJ2-2; 7 nucleotides line up with TRBD1. This CDR3 has 13 amino acids.

The sample holds many counts of this clonotype. The CDR3 sequence is CASSYPIGRGTPYGYTF. In nucleotides, the CDR3 is TGTGCCAGCAGTTACCCCATCGGGAGAGGGACTCCCTATGGCTACACCTTC. V is TRBV6-2 or TRBV6-3 and J is TRBJ1-2; TRBD1 is a possible D gene (5 bases). V lost 2 bases and J 4 bases, leaving 20 bases between the germline ends. Germline lookup yields CDR1 MNHEY and CDR2 SVGEGT. This CDR3 comprises 17 residues.

This clonotype was seen repeatedly, ten times or more. V gene TRBV12-3 or TRBV12-4 combines with J gene TRBJ1-5, with 8 bases lining up with TRBD1. Germline trimming cut 6 bases from V and 0 bases from J; bases unmatched to any gene: 13. This CDR3 comprises 18 residues. CDR3 in amino acids: CASSHGTGVPYSNQPQHF. The CDR3 DNA reads as TGTGCCAGCAGCCACGGGACAGGAGTTCCTTATAGCAATCAGCCCCAGCATTTT.

The chain couples TRBV7-2 to TRBJ2-7, with a possible D match to TRBD1 (5 bases). This CDR3 contains 15 residues. Trimming cost V 1 base and J 2 bases, with 12 bases left between them. CDR1 is SGHTA, CDR2 FQGNSA, per germline. The CDR3 nucleotides are TGTGCCAGCAGCTTAGTTTACGACAGAGCCTACGAGCAGTACTTC. Encoded protein: CASSLVYDRAYEQYF.

This clonotype has at least ten counts. The DNA of the CDR3 is TGTGCCAGCAGCGCAGACAGGGATTTGCAGACCCAGTACTTC. This sequence encodes CASSADRDLQTQYF. The rearrangement joins TRBV7-9 to TRBJ2-5, with TRBD1 identical over 7 bases. The CDR3 contains 14 residues. From germline, CDR1 is SEHNR and CDR2 FQNEAQ (reference sequence). V trimming: 5 bases; J trimming: 6 bases; junction bases outside the gene matches: 9.

This clonotype was seen at least ten times. This chain's CDR3 is CASSFSSRASYEQYF. CDR3 coding DNA: TGTGCCAGCAGCTTTAGTTCCAGGGCCTCATACGAGCAGTACTTC. The genes are TRBV5-5 and TRBJ2-7, with D possibly TRBD1 on 5 matching bases. The ends were cut back, 2 bases at V and 4 bases at J, with 16 bases in the middle. Germline-derived CDR1 and CDR2 are SGHKS and YYEKEE (reference sequence). The CDR3 spans 15 residues.

This clonotype was counted only a few times. V is TRBV18 and J is TRBJ2-5; D ambiguous. Between the trimmed V and J ends, which lost 6 bases and 4 bases, there was a span of 18 bases. Germline V lookup: CDR1 KGHSH, CDR2 LQKENI. The CDR3 is 15 residues long. CDR3 sequence (DNA): TGTGCCAGCTCCTACGGCACAAAGGGTGGAGAGACCCAGTACTTC. Translation: CASSYGTKGGETQYF.

In this sample, this clonotype turned up many times. V is TRBV27 and J is TRBJ1-1, with D perhaps matching TRBD1 (5 bases). The CDR3 covers 16 residues. CDR1 and CDR2 (germline): MNHEY, SMNVEV (reference sequence). Trimming stripped 3 bases from V and 0 bases from J, with 14 bases between. Written as DNA, the CDR3 is TGTGCCAGCAGTTTCGACAGCTTTACTATGAACACTGAAGCTTTCTTT. It yields the protein CASSFDSFTMNTEAFF.

This clonotype showed up just a few times. In DNA form, the CDR3 reads TGTGCCAGCAGCCCCAGGGGGTCCATGAACACTGAAGCTTTCTTT. Protein sequence: CASSPRGSMNTEAFF. The chain has TRBV3-1 and TRBJ1-1; TRBD1 aligns across 7 bases. Unmatched junction bases numbered 5, after V lost 4 bases and J lost 0 bases. This CDR3 spans 15 amino acids. Germline lookup yields CDR1 LGHDT and CDR2 YNNKEL (reference sequence). Full variable domain (outside the CDR3, taken from reference TRBV3-1 and TRBJ1-1): DTAVSQTPKYLVTQMGNDKSIKCEQNLGHDTMYWYKQDSKKFLKIMFSYNNKELIINETVPNRFSPKSPDKAHLNLHINSLELGDSAVYFCASSPRGSMNTEAFFGQGTRLTVV.

This clonotype was counted ten times or more. The rearrangement links TRBV5-1 to TRBJ1-1, with a possible D match to TRBD1 (6 bases). Trimming removed 4 bases from V and 8 bases from J, with 18 bases in between. This CDR3 has 14 amino acids. CDR1 and CDR2 (germline): SGHRS, YFSETQ. CDR3 in amino acids: CASSRQVPPQEAFF. Here the CDR3 DNA reads TGCGCCAGCAGCCGACAGGTCCCACCACAAGAAGCTTTCTTT.

Worth noting for this clonotype: A single base separates this from a much larger clone, so it may be a read error. The CDR3 ends on some other residue instead of the conserved phenylalanine or tryptophan, so this is likely a read error. This rearrangement joins TRBV27 to TRBJ1-5, with 7 bases lining up with TRBD1. The CDR3 spans 14 residues. CDR1 and CDR2 from the germline V gene are MNHEY and SMNVEV (reference sequence). With 4 bases clipped from V and 4 bases from J, the junction kept 4 bases outside the gene matches. DNA for the CDR3: TGTGCCAGCAGTTGGGACAGCACAAATCAGCCCCAGCATTTG. Amino acid sequence: CASSWDSTNQPQHL.

This clonotype was picked up many times. CDR3 coding DNA: TGTGCCAGCACACCAACCCAAGAGACCCAGTACTTC. Its translation is CASTPTQETQYF. This chain links TRBV6-1 with TRBJ2-5; D remains ambiguous. Germline loops: CDR1 MNHNS, CDR2 SASEGT. V was clipped by 7 bases and J by 1 base, with 7 bases between them. CDR3 size: 12 residues.

This clonotype was recorded many times. The V gene is TRBV6-4, the J gene TRBJ2-2; possible D gene TRBD2, 5 bases. Trimming shortened V by 4 bases and J by 3 bases, and 9 bases separated the two germline ends. The CDR3 covers 14 residues. Germline CDR1 MRHNA, CDR2 SNTAGT. CDR3 sequence reads: CASSGGLDTGELFF. The CDR3 coding sequence is TGTGCCAGCAGTGGAGGGTTGGACACCGGGGAGCTGTTTTTT.

In its sample, this clonotype was seen a few times. The V and J genes are TRBV14 and TRBJ2-1; the match to TRBD1 covers 9 bases. Germline V gene sequence: CDR1 SGHDN, CDR2 FVKESK. The CDR3 is 16 amino acids. V gave up 3 bases and J gave up 3 bases; unmatched junction bases: 6. Here the CDR3 reads CASSHFPGQGYNEQFF. CDR3 DNA sequence: TGTGCCAGCAGCCATTTTCCGGGACAGGGCTACAATGAGCAGTTCTTC.

This clonotype was found many times. The rearrangement joins TRBV12-3 or TRBV12-4 to TRBJ2-5, with D possibly matching TRBD2 (5 bases). Trimming took off 6 bases at V and 7 bases at J, with 15 bases between the two ends. The CDR3 covers 13 residues. CDR3 in DNA: TGTGCCAGCAGCCAAACTAGGGAAGGGACCCAGTACTTC. It yields the protein CASSQTREGTQYF.

The table lists this clonotype with many counts. The rearrangement uses TRBV4-3 and TRBJ1-1, with TRBD1 matching 8 bases. Germline V gene sequence: CDR1 LGHNA, CDR2 YSLEER. The CDR3 loop spans 15 amino acids. Germline trimming cut 2 bases from V and 5 bases from J; bases unmatched to any gene: 7. The CDR3 DNA follows: TGCGCCAGCAGCCAACAAGACAGGGGAGGTACTGAAGCTTTCTTT. Its translation: CASSQQDRGGTEAFF.

The chain links TRBV6-4 to TRBJ1-2; unclear D gene. The CDR3 extends over 14 amino acids. Germline CDR1 is MRHNA and CDR2 is SNTAGT. Trimming left V 3 bases short and J 8 bases short, with 16 bases between. This chain's CDR3 is CASSEAKVFKGYTF. The CDR3 region has the DNA TGTGCCAGCAGTGAAGCCAAGGTTTTTAAGGGCTACACCTTC.

This clonotype was observed a few times. The rearrangement joins TRBV27 to TRBJ2-5, with D possibly being TRBD1 (5 bases). Germline V lookup: CDR1 MNHEY, CDR2 SMNVEV (reference sequence). The CDR3 is made up of 14 amino acids. V was pared by 4 bases and J by 7 bases, with 16 bases between. In DNA, the CDR3 is TGTGCCAGCAGTTCCACGGTTTTAAGGGGGACCCAGTACTTC. Its protein product is CASSSTVLRGTQYF.

The sample holds a few counts of this clonotype. This chain links TRBV5-4 with TRBJ1-1; tentatively, D is TRBD1 (5 bases). Germline CDR1 SGHNT, CDR2 YYREEE (reference sequence). CDR3 length equals 15 residues. V lost 0 bases and J 0 bases, leaving 9 bases between the germline ends. The CDR3 here is CASSLADSLNTEAFF. In DNA form, the CDR3 reads TGTGCCAGCAGCTTGGCAGACAGCCTGAACACTGAAGCTTTCTTT.

This clonotype was seen more than once but under ten times. The chain carries TRBV15 and TRBJ1-5; D is unclear. The ends were cut back, 6 bases at V and 4 bases at J, with 10 bases in the middle. CDR3 length: 13 residues. Germline V CDR1 and CDR2: LNHNV, YYDKDF (reference sequence). The CDR3 DNA follows: TGTGCCACCAGTTCGGCAGATAATCAGCCCCAGCATTTT. Its translation: CATSSADNQPQHF.